This T cell receptor (beta chain) was sequenced during a study of OX40 agonist ivuxolimab in advanced cancers. Turning to the overall study: Ivuxolimab was a fully human IgG2 agonistic monoclonal antibody targeting the costimulatory receptor OX40 (CD134). Intravenous ivuxolimab was administered to patients every 2 weeks at six dose levels: 0.01, 0.1, 0.3, 1.5, 3 and 10 mg/kg. Of the roughly 51 patients in dose escalation, about 20 had hepatocellular carcinoma, some 15 had melanoma, 9 had renal cell carcinoma and 9 had head and neck cancer. The dose-escalation cohort was over 70% male with a mean age of 60 years, ranging from about 23 to 85. Prior anti-PD-1, anti-PD-L1 or anti-CTLA-4 therapy was permitted, and approximately 40% of dose-escalation patients had received checkpoint inhibitors. Partial responses occurred in three dose-escalation patients: two with cutaneous melanoma and one with hepatocellular carcinoma. The purpose of peripheral TCRbeta sequencing was to test whether ivuxolimab changed TCR sequence diversity and led to clonal T-cell expansion. The paper describes the monotherapy dose-escalation part (N ≈ 51 patients) of the phase I trial of ivuxolimab. Study-level results and caveats: At doses of 0.1 to 3.0 mg/kg, clonal expansion of both CD4+ and CD8+ T cells in blood was seen between baseline and week 6. Low levels of normalized T-cell clonal expansion were also seen in some patients who did not respond. The antigen specificity of the peripheral T cells that underwent clonal expansion was not determined. Partial responders in the 0.1-3.0 mg/kg groups had among the lowest normalized peripheral clonal expansion, especially among CD8+ T cells. After ivuxolimab, CD8+ T cells had more expanded clones than CD4+ T cells on average.

Patients with autoimmune disease history or receiving systemic immunosuppression were excluded from the trial. Peripheral blood for TCR sequencing was collected from all dose cohorts at baseline, on cycle 4 day 1, and on cycle 7 day 1. The samples were drawn from a first-in-human, open-label, multicenter phase I dose-escalation trial of ivuxolimab. Adults with locally advanced or metastatic head and neck squamous cell, hepatocellular, melanoma or renal cell carcinoma were enrolled in the trial. Before TCR sequencing, CD4+ T cells and CD8+ T cells were sorted from peripheral blood as separate populations. Turning to this clone: The antigen this receptor binds is unknown. Base qualities are not provided; no much larger clone lies one nucleotide away.

Genomic DNA was isolated from the sorted cells so that the TCRbeta CDR3 region could be sequenced. TCRbeta CDR3 regions were sequenced using the immunoSEQ Assay. Entries here come from immuneACCESS through TCRdb and include only in-frame sequences with V and J called. Some clones fail to appear in such tables; in the studies checked, an unresolved V gene covers under half of the shortfall, and the cause of the remainder is unknown. The sample includes 40,000 or so clones, with roughly 90% observed a single time. Of the sample, about 20% falls within the top ten clones. The germline V gene (reference sequence) provides CDR1 SEHNR and CDR2 FQNEAQ. The CDR3 contains 14 residues, cysteine and phenylalanine counted. Here the CDR3 DNA is all that survives: 42 bases in frame from base 1. Trimming leaves V shorter by 1 base and J shorter by 7 bases, with the junction holding 4 bases beyond the gene matches.

The source was CD4+ or CD8+ T cells sorted from blood, collected in a trial of the OX40 agonist ivuxolimab. The sequence came from an adult with an advanced solid tumor such as melanoma, head and neck, liver or kidney cancer. This chain joins TRBV7-9 to TRBJ2-1; 7 middle bases align to TRBD2. The CDR3 protein: CASSLGGTINEQFF. The DNA sequence is given as TGTGCCAGCAGCTTAGGGGGGACTATTAATGAGCAGTTCTTC.